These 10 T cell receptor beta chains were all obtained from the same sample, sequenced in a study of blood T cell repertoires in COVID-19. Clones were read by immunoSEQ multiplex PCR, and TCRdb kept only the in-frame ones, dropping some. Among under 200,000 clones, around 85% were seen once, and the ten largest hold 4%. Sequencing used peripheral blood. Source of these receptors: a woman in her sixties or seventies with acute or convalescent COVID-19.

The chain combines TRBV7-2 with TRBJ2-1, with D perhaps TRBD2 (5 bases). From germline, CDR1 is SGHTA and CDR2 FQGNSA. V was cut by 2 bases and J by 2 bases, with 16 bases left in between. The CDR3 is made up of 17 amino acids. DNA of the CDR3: TGTGCCAGCAGCTTAACCCGGGATTTAGCACCCTACAATGAGCAGTTCTTC. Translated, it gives CASSLTRDLAPYNEQFF.

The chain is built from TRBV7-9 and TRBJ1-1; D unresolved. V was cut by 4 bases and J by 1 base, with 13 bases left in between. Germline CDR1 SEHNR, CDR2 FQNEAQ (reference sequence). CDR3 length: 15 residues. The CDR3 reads CASSSAGTSNTEAFF. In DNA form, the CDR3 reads TGTGCCAGCAGCTCCGCGGGCACTTCGAACACTGAAGCTTTCTTT.

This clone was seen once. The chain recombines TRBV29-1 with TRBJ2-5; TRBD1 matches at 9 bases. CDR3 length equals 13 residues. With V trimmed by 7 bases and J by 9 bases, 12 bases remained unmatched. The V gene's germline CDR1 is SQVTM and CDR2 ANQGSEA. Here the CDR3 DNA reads TGCAGCGGGGGGGACAGGGCAAAGGGAGCCCAGTACTTC. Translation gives CSGGDRAKGAQYF.

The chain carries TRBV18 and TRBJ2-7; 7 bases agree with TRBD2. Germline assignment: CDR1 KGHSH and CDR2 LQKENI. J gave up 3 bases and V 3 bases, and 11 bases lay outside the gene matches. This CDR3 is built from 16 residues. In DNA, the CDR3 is TGTGCCAGCTCACCTCTCCGCGGGGGTGTGGTCTACGAGCAGTACTTC. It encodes CASSPLRGGVVYEQYF.

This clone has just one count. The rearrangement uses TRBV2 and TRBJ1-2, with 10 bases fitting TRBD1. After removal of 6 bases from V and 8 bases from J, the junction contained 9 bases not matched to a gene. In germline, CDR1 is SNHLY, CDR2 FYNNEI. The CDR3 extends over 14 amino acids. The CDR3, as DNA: TGTGCCAGCAGGCTACCGGGACAGGGGAAGGGCTACACCTTC. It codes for CASRLPGQGKGYTF.

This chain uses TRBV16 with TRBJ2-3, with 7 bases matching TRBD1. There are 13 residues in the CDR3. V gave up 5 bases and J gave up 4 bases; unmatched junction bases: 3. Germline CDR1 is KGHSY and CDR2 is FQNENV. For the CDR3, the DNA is TGTGCCAGCAGCAGACAGGGTCCAGATACGCAGTATTTT. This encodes CASSRQGPDTQYF. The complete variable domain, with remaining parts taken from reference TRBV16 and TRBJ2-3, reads GEEVAQTPKHLVRGEGQKAKLYCAPIKGHSYVFWYQQVLKNEFKFLISFQNENVFDETGMPKERFSAKCLPNSPCSLEIQATKLEDSAVYFCASSRQGPDTQYFGPGTRLTVL.

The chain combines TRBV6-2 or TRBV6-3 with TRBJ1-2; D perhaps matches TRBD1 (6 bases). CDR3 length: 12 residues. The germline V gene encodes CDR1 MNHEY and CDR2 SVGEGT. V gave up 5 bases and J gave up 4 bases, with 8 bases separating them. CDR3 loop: CASSRDIYGYTF. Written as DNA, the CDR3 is TGTGCCAGCAGTCGGGACATCTATGGCTACACCTTC.

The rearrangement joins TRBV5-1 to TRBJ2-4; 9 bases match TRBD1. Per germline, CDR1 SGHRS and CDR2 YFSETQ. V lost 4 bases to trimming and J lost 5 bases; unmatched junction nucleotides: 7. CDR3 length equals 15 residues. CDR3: CASSTVGQGQNIQYF. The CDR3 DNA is TGCGCCAGCAGCACGGTGGGACAGGGTCAAAACATTCAGTACTTC.

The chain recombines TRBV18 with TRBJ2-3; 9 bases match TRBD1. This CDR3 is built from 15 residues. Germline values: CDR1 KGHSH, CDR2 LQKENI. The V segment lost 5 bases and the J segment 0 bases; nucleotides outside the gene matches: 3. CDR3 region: CASSKGTGSTDTQYF. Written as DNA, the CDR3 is TGTGCCAGCTCAAAAGGGACAGGGAGCACAGATACGCAGTATTTT. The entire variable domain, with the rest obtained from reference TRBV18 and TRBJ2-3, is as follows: NAGVMQNPRHLVRRRGQEARLRCSPMKGHSHVYWYRQLPEEGLKFMVYLQKENIIDESGMPKERFSAEFPKEGPSILRIQQVVRGDSAAYFCASSKGTGSTDTQYFGPGTRLTVL.

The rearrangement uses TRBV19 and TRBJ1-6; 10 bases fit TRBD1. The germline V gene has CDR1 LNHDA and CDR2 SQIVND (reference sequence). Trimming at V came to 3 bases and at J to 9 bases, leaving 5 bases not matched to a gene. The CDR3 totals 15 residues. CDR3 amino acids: CASSIGQGVLSPLHF. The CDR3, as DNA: TGTGCCAGTAGTATCGGACAGGGGGTTCTTTCACCCCTCCACTTT.